This TCR beta chain was recorded in a study of T-cell memory formation after mild COVID-19. For the study at large: Largely donor-specific sequence clusters came from a couple of donors. General study findings and limits: Shrinking CD4+ clones were chiefly CM and EM; CD8+ ones were chiefly EMRA.

TCRdb ran MiXCR on the 5' RACE reads and lists one entry per CDR3 protein. The sample lists tens of thousands of distinct CDR3 sequences; roughly a sixth were seen once. This clonotype has a handful of counts. Its antigen remains unknown. The ends lost 5 bases at V and 4 bases at J; junction bases unmatched: 4. The CDR3 has 14 residues. Looked up from germline, CDR1 is SEHNR and CDR2 is FQNEAQ (reference sequence). The chain has TRBV7-9 and TRBJ2-7; TRBD1 matches 11 bases. The sequencing sample was made of PBMCs or a T cell subset sorted from them (not recorded which). This TCR was sampled from an adult woman who had mild COVID-19 (a few samples of this study predate the infection). Cell type and time point are not known. The CDR3 nucleotides read TGTGCCAGCAGCCGGACAGGGGGCAGTTACGAGCAGTACTTC. This gives the protein CASSRTGGSYEQYF.